Sequencing of this T cell receptor beta chain was carried out in a study of early T cells in non-severe SARS-CoV-2 infection. One entry per CDR3 protein results from TCRdb running MiXCR on the 5' RACE reads. The sample yields about 66,000 distinct CDR3 sequences, around 9% seen once. This clonotype was recorded at least ten times. In germline, CDR1 is DFQATT, CDR2 SNEGSKA (reference sequence). V gave up 0 bases and J gave up 3 bases; unmatched junction bases: 5. The CDR3 consists of 15 residues. This clonotype was obtained from an adult who was a healthcare worker with PCR-confirmed SARS-CoV-2 infection or an uninfected control (not recorded which). The rearrangement uses TRBV20-1 and TRBJ1-1, with 9 bases lining up with TRBD1. Sequenced: whole blood. This chain's CDR3 is CSARDPQGAYTEAFF. The CDR3 DNA reads TGCAGTGCTAGAGACCCACAGGGGGCTTACACTGAAGCTTTCTTT.